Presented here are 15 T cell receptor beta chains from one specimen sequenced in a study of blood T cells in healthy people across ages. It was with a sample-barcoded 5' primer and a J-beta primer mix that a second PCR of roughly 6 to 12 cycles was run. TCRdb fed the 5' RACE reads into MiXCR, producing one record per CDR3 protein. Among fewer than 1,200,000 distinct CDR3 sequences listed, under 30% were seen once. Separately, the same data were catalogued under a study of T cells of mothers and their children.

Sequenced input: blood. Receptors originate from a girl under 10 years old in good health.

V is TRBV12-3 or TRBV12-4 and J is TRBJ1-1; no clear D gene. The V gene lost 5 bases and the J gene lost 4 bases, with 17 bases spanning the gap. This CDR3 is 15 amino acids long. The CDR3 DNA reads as TGTGCCAGCAGTCCGCAGGACCCAGGCAGCACTGAAGCTTTCTTT. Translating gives CASSPQDPGSTEAFF.

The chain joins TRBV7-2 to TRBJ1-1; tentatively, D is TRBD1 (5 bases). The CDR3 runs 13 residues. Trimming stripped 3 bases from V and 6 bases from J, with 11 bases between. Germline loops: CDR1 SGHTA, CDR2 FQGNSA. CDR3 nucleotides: TGTGCCAGCAGCTTGCTGATGGGGGCTGAAGCTTTCTTT. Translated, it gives CASSLLMGAEAFF.

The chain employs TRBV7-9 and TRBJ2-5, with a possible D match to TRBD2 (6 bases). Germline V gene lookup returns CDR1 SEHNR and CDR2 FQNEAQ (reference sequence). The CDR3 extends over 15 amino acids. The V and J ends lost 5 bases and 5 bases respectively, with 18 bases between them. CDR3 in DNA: TGTGCCAGCAGCAATCCTAGCGCTGTTGGGGAGACCCAGTACTTC. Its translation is CASSNPSAVGETQYF.

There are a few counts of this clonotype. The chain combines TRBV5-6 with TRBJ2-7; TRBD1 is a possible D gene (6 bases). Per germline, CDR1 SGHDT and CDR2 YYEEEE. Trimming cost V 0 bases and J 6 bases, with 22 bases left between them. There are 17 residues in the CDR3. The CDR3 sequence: CASSLGWAAGVDGEQYF. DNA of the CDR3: TGTGCCAGCAGCTTGGGGTGGGCCGCAGGGGTCGATGGCGAGCAGTACTTC.

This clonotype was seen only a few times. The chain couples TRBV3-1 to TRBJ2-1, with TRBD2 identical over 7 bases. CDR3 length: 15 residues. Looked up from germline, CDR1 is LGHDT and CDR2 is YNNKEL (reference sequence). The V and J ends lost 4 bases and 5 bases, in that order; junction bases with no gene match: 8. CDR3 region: CASSLTGLPNNEQFF. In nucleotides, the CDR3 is TGTGCCAGCAGCCTGACGGGACTACCAAACAATGAGCAGTTCTTC.

This chain's CDR3 is CSVPDRGRDTQYF. CDR3 coding DNA: TGCAGTGTTCCGGACAGGGGCAGAGATACGCAGTATTTT. This chain joins TRBV20-1 and TRBJ2-3; 9 bases line up with TRBD1. The CDR3 runs 13 residues. Germline assignment: CDR1 DFQATT and CDR2 SNEGSKA (reference sequence). Trimming at V came to 7 bases and at J to 5 bases, leaving 7 bases not matched to a gene.

The CDR3 sequence is CSVLWPNEQFF. The DNA of the CDR3 is TGCAGCGTTTTGTGGCCCAATGAGCAGTTCTTC. The chain couples TRBV29-1 to TRBJ2-1; D is unresolved. The CDR3 runs to 11 residues. Trimming took off 5 bases at V and 6 bases at J, with 8 bases between the two ends. Germline assignment: CDR1 SQVTM and CDR2 ANQGSEA.

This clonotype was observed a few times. CDR3 sequence: CSVRNPPYGTEDEKLFF. Here the CDR3 DNA reads TGCAGCGTTCGAAACCCTCCGTACGGGACAGAGGATGAAAAACTGTTTTTT. The genes are TRBV29-1 and TRBJ1-4; 7 nucleotides agree with TRBD1. Looked up from germline, CDR1 is SQVTM and CDR2 is ANQGSEA. V shed 5 bases and J 6 bases; nucleotides not matched to a gene: 18. This CDR3 has 17 residues. Supplemented by reference TRBV29-1 and TRBJ1-4, the full variable domain reads SAVISQKPSRDICQRGTSLTIQCQVDSQVTMMFWYRQQPGQSLTLIATANQGSEATYESGFVIDKFPISRPNLTFSTLTVSNMSPEDSSIYLCSVRNPPYGTEDEKLFFGSGTQLSVL.

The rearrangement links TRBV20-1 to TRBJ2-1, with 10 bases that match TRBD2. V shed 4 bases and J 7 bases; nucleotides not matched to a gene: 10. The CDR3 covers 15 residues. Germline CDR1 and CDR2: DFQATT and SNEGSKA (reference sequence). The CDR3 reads CSATLSGRLSNEQFF. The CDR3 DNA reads TGCAGTGCTACCCTTAGCGGGAGGTTGTCTAATGAGCAGTTCTTC.

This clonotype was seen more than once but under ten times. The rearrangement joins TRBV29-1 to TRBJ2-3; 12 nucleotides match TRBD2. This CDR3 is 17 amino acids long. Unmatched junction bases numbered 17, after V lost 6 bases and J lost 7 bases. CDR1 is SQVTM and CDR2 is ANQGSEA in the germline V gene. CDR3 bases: TGCAGCGTCCTGACTAGCGGGAGAAAATACCCTCGCCATACGCAGTATTTT. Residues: CSVLTSGRKYPRHTQYF.

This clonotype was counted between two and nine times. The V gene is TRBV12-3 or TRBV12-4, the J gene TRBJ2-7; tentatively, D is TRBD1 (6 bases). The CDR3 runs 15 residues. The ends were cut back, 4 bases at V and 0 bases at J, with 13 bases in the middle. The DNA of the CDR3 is TGTGCCAGCAGTTCTTCCGGGACAACCTCCTACGAGCAGTACTTC. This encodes CASSSSGTTSYEQYF.

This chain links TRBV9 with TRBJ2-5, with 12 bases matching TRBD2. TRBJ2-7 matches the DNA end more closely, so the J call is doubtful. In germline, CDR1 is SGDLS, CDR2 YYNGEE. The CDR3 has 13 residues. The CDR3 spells CASNLAGGNEQYF. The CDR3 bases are TGTGCCAGCAATCTAGCGGGAGGGAACGAGCAGTACTTC.

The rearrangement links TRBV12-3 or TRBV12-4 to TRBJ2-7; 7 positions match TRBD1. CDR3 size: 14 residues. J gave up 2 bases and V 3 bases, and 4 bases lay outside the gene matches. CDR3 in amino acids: CASSFGTETYEQYF. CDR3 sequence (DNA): TGTGCCAGCAGTTTCGGGACAGAGACCTACGAGCAGTACTTC.

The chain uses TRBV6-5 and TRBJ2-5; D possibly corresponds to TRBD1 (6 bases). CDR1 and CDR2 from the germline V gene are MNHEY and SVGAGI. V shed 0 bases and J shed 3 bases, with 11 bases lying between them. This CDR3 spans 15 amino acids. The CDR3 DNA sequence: TGTGCCAGCAGTTACTCCGAGGACAGCAAAGAGACCCAGTACTTC. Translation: CASSYSEDSKETQYF.

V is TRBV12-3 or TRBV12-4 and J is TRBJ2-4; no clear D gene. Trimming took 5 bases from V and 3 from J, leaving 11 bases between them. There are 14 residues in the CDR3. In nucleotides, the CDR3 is TGTGCCAGCAGTATAATTGGGGACAAAAACATTCAGTACTTC. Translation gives CASSIIGDKNIQYF.